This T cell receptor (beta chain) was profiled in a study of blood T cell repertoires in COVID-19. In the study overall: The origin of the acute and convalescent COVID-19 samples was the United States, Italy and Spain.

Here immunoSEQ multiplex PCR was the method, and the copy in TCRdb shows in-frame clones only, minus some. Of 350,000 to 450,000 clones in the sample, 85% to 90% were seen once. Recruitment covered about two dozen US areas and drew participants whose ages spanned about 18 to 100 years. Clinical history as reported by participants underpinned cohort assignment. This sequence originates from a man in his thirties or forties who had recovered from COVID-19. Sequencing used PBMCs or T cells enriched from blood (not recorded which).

DNA for the CDR3: TGTGCCAGCAGTCCCCAGGGGAACACTGAAGCTTTCTTT. As protein: CASSPQGNTEAFF. This chain connects TRBV5-4 to TRBJ1-1; tentative D call: TRBD1 (5 bases). The germline V gene has CDR1 SGHNT and CDR2 YYREEE (reference sequence). The CDR3 has 13 residues. V lost 5 bases to trimming and J lost 1 base, with 9 bases between them.